The next 21 T cell receptor beta chains were all read from a single sample in a study of shared clonotypes between healthy human individuals. TCRdb keeps only in-frame clones here, not all; method: immunoSEQ multiplex PCR. The sample consists of some 2.1 million clones, 95% of them appearing once. Material for sequencing was naive CD4+ T cells sorted from blood. Subset specified: CD45RA+ positively selected. Receptors originate from a man younger than 35 in good health.

The rearrangement joins TRBV27 to TRBJ1-1; D is undetermined. Trimming took 5 bases from V and 6 from J, leaving 25 bases between them. Germline CDR1 is MNHEY and CDR2 is SMNVEV (reference sequence). There are 17 residues in the CDR3. The CDR3 region is CASSERRSSFGSPEAFF. For the CDR3, the DNA is TGTGCCAGCAGTGAACGCCGGTCCAGCTTCGGGAGCCCTGAAGCTTTCTTT.

The rearrangement links TRBV6-5 to TRBJ1-2, with 7 bases that match TRBD1. Losses at the gene ends were 5 bases for V and 7 bases for J; bases not matched to a gene: 10. CDR3 length: 14 residues. Germline CDR1 and CDR2: MNHEY and SVGAGI. The CDR3 spells CASSMKGGSAGYTF. DNA for the CDR3: TGTGCCAGCAGTATGAAAGGGGGCTCGGCTGGCTACACCTTC.

With respect to this clone: Additional DNA sequences in this sample encode the identical CDR3. This chain links TRBV9 with TRBJ2-3; TRBD2 agrees at 11 bases. The CDR3 sequence is 15 residues long. Germline CDR1 SGDLS, CDR2 YYNGEE. V shed 4 bases and J 1 base; nucleotides not matched to a gene: 2. The CDR3 spells CASSLLAGGTDTQYF. CDR3 nucleotide sequence: TGTGCCAGCAGCTTACTAGCGGGGGGCACAGATACGCAGTATTTT.

The chain carries TRBV11-2 and TRBJ2-5; D gene unclear. Trimming left V 4 bases short and J 2 bases short, with 14 bases between. The CDR3 runs 15 residues. Germline V gene lookup returns CDR1 SGHAT and CDR2 FQNNGV. DNA of the CDR3: TGTGCCAGCAGCTCCTACGGCTGGGGACAAGAGACCCAGTACTTC. Protein: CASSSYGWGQETQYF.

The chain couples TRBV10-3 to TRBJ2-1, with 7 positions matching TRBD2. The germline V gene has CDR1 ENHRY and CDR2 SYGVKD. CDR3 length: 16 residues. The V and J ends lost 2 bases and 2 bases, in that order; junction bases with no gene match: 6. CDR3 DNA: TGTGCCATCAGTGAGAGTCTAGCGGATACCTACAATGAGCAGTTCTTC. Translating it yields CAISESLADTYNEQFF.

The chain links TRBV5-1 to TRBJ2-3, with 7 bases matching TRBD1. After removal of 7 bases from V and 0 bases from J, the junction contained 14 bases not matched to a gene. Looked up from germline, CDR1 is SGHRS and CDR2 is YFSETQ. The CDR3 consists of 17 residues. CDR3 sequence reads: CASGTLSSGGSTDTQYF. The CDR3, as DNA: TGCGCCAGCGGAACCCTGTCATCAGGGGGAAGCACAGATACGCAGTATTTT.

The V and J genes are TRBV6-5 and TRBJ2-2, with TRBD1 identical over 9 bases. The V gene end was trimmed by 7 bases and the J gene end by 3 bases; junction bases not matched to a gene: 6. Per germline, CDR1 MNHEY and CDR2 SVGAGI. This CDR3 has 15 residues. The DNA for the CDR3 is TGTGCCAGCAAAACAGGGGGCGCAGACACCGGGGAGCTGTTTTTT. It encodes CASKTGGADTGELFF.

Worth noting for this clone: Other DNA sequences within the sample encode an identical CDR3. V is TRBV11-2 and J is TRBJ2-5; 12 bases map to TRBD2. CDR1 and CDR2 from the germline V gene are SGHAT and FQNNGV. With 4 bases clipped from V and 4 bases from J, the junction kept 1 base outside the gene matches. The CDR3 is 14 amino acids. CDR3 nucleotides: TGTGCCAGCAGCTCGGGACTAGCGGGAGAGACCCAGTACTTC. Protein product: CASSSGLAGETQYF.

The rearrangement uses TRBV30 and TRBJ2-5, with TRBD1 matching 9 bases. The ends lost 8 bases at V and 5 bases at J; junction bases unmatched: 3. The CDR3 loop spans 11 amino acids. Germline V gives CDR1 GTSNPN, CDR2 SVGIG (reference sequence). In DNA form, the CDR3 reads TGTGCCACCGGGACAGGGGAGACCCAGTACTTC. The encoded protein is CATGTGETQYF.

V is TRBV29-1 and J is TRBJ2-1, with 11 bases matching TRBD2. The CDR3 totals 13 residues. V was pared by 6 bases and J by 15 bases, with 13 bases of the junction left unmatched. In germline, CDR1 is SQVTM, CDR2 ANQGSEA. The CDR3 protein is CSVHGVASGGWFF. In DNA, the CDR3 is TGCAGCGTCCACGGGGTTGCTAGCGGGGGGTGGTTCTTC.

CDR3 sequence reads: CASSPREGHQPQHF. The CDR3 DNA follows: TGTGCCAGCAGTCCCCGAGAGGGGCATCAGCCCCAGCATTTT. J is TRBJ1-5 and V is TRBV27, with D maybe TRBD1 (5 bases). This CDR3 is built from 14 residues. Germline assignment: CDR1 MNHEY and CDR2 SMNVEV (reference sequence). The V end was cut by 5 bases, the J end by 5 bases, with 13 bases between.

The chain employs TRBV18 and TRBJ1-1; TRBD1 is a possible D gene (5 bases). V shed 3 bases and J shed 2 bases, with 16 bases lying between them. Germline CDR1 is KGHSH and CDR2 is LQKENI. The CDR3 consists of 16 residues. Written as DNA, the CDR3 is TGTGCCAGCTCACCCATGGGACGGGGGATCAACACTGAAGCTTTCTTT. Amino acid sequence: CASSPMGRGINTEAFF. The whole variable domain, remainder taken from reference TRBV18 and TRBJ1-1, is NAGVMQNPRHLVRRRGQEARLRCSPMKGHSHVYWYRQLPEEGLKFMVYLQKENIIDESGMPKERFSAEFPKEGPSILRIQQVVRGDSAAYFCASSPMGRGINTEAFFGQGTRLTVV.

This clone was picked up one time. The chain employs TRBV2 and TRBJ2-7, with 9 bases identical to TRBD1. Trimming removed 7 bases from V and 7 bases from J; junction bases left unmatched: 11. This CDR3 spans 14 amino acids. Germline loops: CDR1 SNHLY, CDR2 FYNNEI. Here the CDR3 DNA reads TGTGCCAGCATACCGGGACAGGGCTTACGGGAGCAGTACTTC. Translated, it gives CASIPGQGLREQYF.

The chain combines TRBV5-4 with TRBJ1-6, with TRBD1 as a possible D gene (5 bases). The length of the CDR3 is 14 residues. Germline V gene data show CDR1 as SGHNT and CDR2 as YYREEE (reference sequence). The V end lost 1 base, the J end lost 9 bases, and 11 bases lay between the germline ends. The CDR3 is CASSLQGRSSPLHF. The CDR3 region has the DNA TGTGCCAGCAGCTTGCAGGGTAGGAGTTCACCCCTCCACTTT. Full variable domain (outside the CDR3, taken from reference TRBV5-4 and TRBJ1-6): ETGVTQSPTHLIKTRGQQVTLRCSSQSGHNTVSWYQQALGQGPQFIFQYYREEENGRGNFPPRFSGLQFPNYSSELNVNALELDDSALYLCASSLQGRSSPLHFGNGTRLTVT.

CDR3 amino acids: CASSLALGQGSSPLHF. The CDR3 coding sequence is TGTGCCAGCAGCTTAGCGCTGGGGCAGGGGTCTTCACCCCTCCACTTT. The rearrangement joins TRBV7-9 to TRBJ1-6, with TRBD1 as a possible D gene (6 bases). Trimming cost V 0 bases and J 9 bases, with 15 bases left between them. CDR3 length: 16 amino acids. Germline V gives CDR1 SEHNR, CDR2 FQNEAQ (reference sequence).

Of note for this clone: This same CDR3 is encoded by further DNA sequences in the sample. The V gene is TRBV6-1, the J gene TRBJ1-6; the match to TRBD1 covers 9 bases. From germline, CDR1 is MNHNS and CDR2 SASEGT. The CDR3 extends over 13 amino acids. V gave up 6 bases and J gave up 7 bases; unmatched junction bases: 1. The CDR3 sequence: CASSDRGNSPLHF. The CDR3 nucleotides read TGTGCCAGCAGCGACAGGGGGAATTCACCCCTCCACTTT.

The CDR3 DNA sequence: TGTGCCAGCAGTTACTACGCGGGAGCGACGGCGGATACGCAGTATTTT. Translating gives CASSYYAGATADTQYF. The chain links TRBV6-5 to TRBJ2-3; 7 bases match TRBD2. Trimming removed 1 base from V and 6 bases from J; junction bases left unmatched: 10. Germline CDR1 MNHEY, CDR2 SVGAGI. The CDR3 is made up of 16 amino acids.

The V call is TRBV19, the J call TRBJ1-5, with 7 bases identical to TRBD1. V was pared by 6 bases and J by 5 bases, with 7 bases of the junction left unmatched. The CDR3 is 14 residues long. CDR1 is LNHDA, CDR2 SQIVND, per germline (reference sequence). The CDR3 here is CASSYDRVDQPQHF. CDR3 coding DNA: TGTGCCAGTAGCTACGACAGGGTGGATCAGCCCCAGCATTTT.

The chain joins TRBV14 to TRBJ1-2; D is possibly TRBD1 (6 bases). The CDR3 consists of 12 residues. The germline CDR1 and CDR2 sequences are SGHDN and FVKESK. V was cut by 4 bases and J by 4 bases, with 7 bases left in between. Here the CDR3 DNA reads TGTGCCAGCAGCCCAGGGGCCTATGGCTACACCTTC. The encoded protein is CASSPGAYGYTF.

The table lists this clone with a count of one. The chain links TRBV28 to TRBJ2-7; 9 bases agree with TRBD2. J was trimmed by 2 bases and V by 7 bases; bases with no gene match: 12. The germline gives CDR1 MDHEN, CDR2 SYDVKM. The CDR3 is 16 amino acids. In DNA form, the CDR3 reads TGTGCCAGCACATTGGCTAGCGGGGCCCTGGCCTACGAGCAGTACTTC. It specifies CASTLASGALAYEQYF.

The rearrangement joins TRBV28 to TRBJ1-2; D is unresolved. V lost 5 bases to trimming and J lost 2 bases, with 18 bases between them. The CDR3 totals 16 residues. CDR1 is MDHEN, CDR2 SYDVKM, per germline. The CDR3 protein is CASSPPPERFNYGYTF. The CDR3, as DNA: TGTGCCAGCAGTCCCCCTCCGGAAAGGTTCAACTATGGCTACACCTTC.